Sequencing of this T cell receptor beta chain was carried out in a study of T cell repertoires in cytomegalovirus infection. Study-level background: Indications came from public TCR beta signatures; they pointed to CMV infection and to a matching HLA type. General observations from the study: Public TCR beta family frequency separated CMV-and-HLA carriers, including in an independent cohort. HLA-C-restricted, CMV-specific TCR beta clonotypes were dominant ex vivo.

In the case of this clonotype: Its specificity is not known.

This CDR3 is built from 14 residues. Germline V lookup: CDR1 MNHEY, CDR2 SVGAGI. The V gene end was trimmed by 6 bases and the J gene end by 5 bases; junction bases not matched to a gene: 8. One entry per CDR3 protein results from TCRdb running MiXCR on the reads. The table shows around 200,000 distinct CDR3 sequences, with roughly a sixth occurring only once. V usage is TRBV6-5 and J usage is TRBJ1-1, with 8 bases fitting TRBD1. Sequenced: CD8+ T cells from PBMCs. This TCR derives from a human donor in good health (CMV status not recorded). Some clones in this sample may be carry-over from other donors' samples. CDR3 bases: TGTGCCAGCAGCTTGACAGGGGATACAACTGAAGCTTTCTTT. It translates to CASSLTGDTTEAFF.